This TCR beta chain was sequenced during a study of T cell responses to AZD1222 COVID-19 vaccine listed by TCRdb under 2021. As for the study more broadly: A total of about 240 trial participants underwent TCR sequencing, of whom roughly 210 received two doses of AZD1222 and 26 received two doses of the MenACWY control vaccine. Trial participants were enrolled by age into subgroups of 18-55, 56-69 and 70-plus years, and 148, 28 and 57 TCR-sequenced participants, respectively, were included in these subgroups.

The CDR3 regions of human TCRbeta chains were analyzed by immunosequencing. As for the authors' bioinformatics: TCRs in the repertoires were compared against a reference library of SARS-CoV-2-specific TCRs that had been generated with the MIRA antigen-specificity platform. Breadth meant the fraction of unique TCRs that were SARS-CoV-2-associated, whereas depth meant the fraction of total T cells that were SARS-CoV-2-associated. Using the MIRA data, each spike-specific TCR was assigned both to the spike region to which the TCR was reactive and to a CD4 or CD8 class. Log10-transformed breadth and depth values were compared by one-way ANOVA with Sidak's multiple comparisons tests. The immuneACCESS repertoire file appears here via TCRdb, limited to in-frame rearrangements. These files lack a portion of the clones; in checked studies, under half of the deficit traces to unresolved V genes, and the cause of the others is not known. That table furnishes V, J and clone size, whereas the DNA furnished D and trimming. Across this sample there are approximately 70,000 clones, with 75% to 85% seen only once. The ten largest clones add up to around 15% of the sample.

Points the paper makes about the study in general: In the small 56-69-year group, the increase in depth fell short of significance, most likely because of low power. The whole spike protein was spanned by vaccine-associated CD4 TCRs, and dominant responses were seen in regions 160-218 and 743-854. Reportedly, almost half of the unique spike-specific TCRs recognized epitopes lying outside the regions that are mutated in the B.1.351 and B.1.1.7 variants. Most participants were white British and females outnumbered males, and the authors suggested that clonal diversity may have been underestimated. No day 14 peak-response samples were available, so repertoires were characterized only after the peak T cell response. Conclusions about previously exposed vaccinees are limited because only six or seven AZD1222 recipients were SARS-CoV-2 seropositive at baseline. After two AZD1222 doses, spike-specific TCR breadth and depth were significantly higher than at day 0 and than in MenACWY recipients.

The time point label, read with the paper, signifies: about 28 days (+/-7) after the second vaccine dose. Because spike-specific TCR depth and breadth did not differ between the two schedules, AZD1222 recipients who got a second dose at roughly 4 weeks were pooled with those who got a second dose at roughly 12 weeks. Vaccinee samples came from UK trials COV001 and COV002, including a single-blind randomized controlled phase 2/3 trial of AZD1222 (ChAdOx1 nCoV-19) in healthy adults. For TCRbeta chain sequencing, PBMC samples from trial participants were taken at day 0 and at day 28 after the second dose. Ends trimmed: V by 9 bases, J by 6 bases; bases unmatched to a gene: 7. Reading from cysteine to phenylalanine, the CDR3 counts 13 amino acids. Only CDR3 DNA is held: 39 bases, read in frame from base 1. CDR1 and CDR2 were assigned from the germline V gene as MDHEN and SYDVKM. In the case of this clone: The target of this receptor is not known. No per-base quality is available; no much larger clone lies one base away.

The sample consisted of peripheral blood, taken 28 days after the second AZD1222 dose. The sequence links TRBV28 to TRBJ1-1; TRBD1 lines up with 10 middle nucleotides. The source is an adult who received the AZD1222 COVID-19 vaccine. The sequenced DNA: TGTGCCAGTAAGGACAGGGGGGTCTCTGAAGCTTTCTTT. Translated, it reads CASKDRGVSEAFF.